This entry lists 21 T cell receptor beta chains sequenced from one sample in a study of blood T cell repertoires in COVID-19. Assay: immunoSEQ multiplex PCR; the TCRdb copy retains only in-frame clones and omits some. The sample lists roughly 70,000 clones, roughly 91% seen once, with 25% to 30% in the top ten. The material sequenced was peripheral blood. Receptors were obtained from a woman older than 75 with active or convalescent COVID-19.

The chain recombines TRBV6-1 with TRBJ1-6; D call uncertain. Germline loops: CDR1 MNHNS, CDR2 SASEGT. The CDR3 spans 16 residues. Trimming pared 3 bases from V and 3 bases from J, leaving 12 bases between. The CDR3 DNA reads TGTGCCAGCAGTGATTCGGGTTTCGTCTATAATTCACCCCTCCACTTT. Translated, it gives CASSDSGFVYNSPLHF.

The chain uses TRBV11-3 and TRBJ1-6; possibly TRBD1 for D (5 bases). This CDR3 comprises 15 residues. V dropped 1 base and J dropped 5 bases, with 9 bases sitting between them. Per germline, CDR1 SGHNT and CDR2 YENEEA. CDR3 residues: CASSLGRGDNSPLHF. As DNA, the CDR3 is TGTGCCAGCAGCTTAGGACGGGGGGATAATTCACCCCTCCACTTT.

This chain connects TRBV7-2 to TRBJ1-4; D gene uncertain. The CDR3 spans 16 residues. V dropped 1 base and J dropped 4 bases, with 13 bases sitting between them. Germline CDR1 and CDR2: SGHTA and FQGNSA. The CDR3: CASSLGGRPDNEKLFF. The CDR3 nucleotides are TGTGCCAGCAGCTTAGGCGGGAGGCCAGATAATGAAAAACTGTTTTTT. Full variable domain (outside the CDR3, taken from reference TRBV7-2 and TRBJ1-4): GAGVSQSPSNKVTEKGKDVELRCDPISGHTALYWYRQSLGQGLEFLIYFQGNSAPDKSGLPSDRFSAERTGGSVSTLTIQRTQQEDSAVYLCASSLGGRPDNEKLFFGSGTQLSVL.

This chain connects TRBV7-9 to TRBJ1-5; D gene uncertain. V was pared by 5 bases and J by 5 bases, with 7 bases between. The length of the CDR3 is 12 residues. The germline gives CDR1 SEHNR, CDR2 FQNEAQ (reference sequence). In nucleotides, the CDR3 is TGTGCCAGCAGCGATCAGGATCAGCCCCAGCATTTT. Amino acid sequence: CASSDQDQPQHF.

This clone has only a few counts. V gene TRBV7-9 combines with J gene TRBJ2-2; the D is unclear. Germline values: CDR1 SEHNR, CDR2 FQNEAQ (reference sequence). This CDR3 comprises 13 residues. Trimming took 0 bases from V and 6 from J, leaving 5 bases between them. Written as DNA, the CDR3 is TGTGCCAGCAGCTTAGCTCTGTCCGGGGAGCTGTTTTTT. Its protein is CASSLALSGELFF.

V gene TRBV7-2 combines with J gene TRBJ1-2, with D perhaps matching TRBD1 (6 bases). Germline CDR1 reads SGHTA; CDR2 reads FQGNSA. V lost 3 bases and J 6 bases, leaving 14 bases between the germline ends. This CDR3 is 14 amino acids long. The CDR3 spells CASSFNRVGDGYTF. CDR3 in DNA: TGTGCCAGCAGCTTTAACAGGGTCGGGGATGGCTACACCTTC.

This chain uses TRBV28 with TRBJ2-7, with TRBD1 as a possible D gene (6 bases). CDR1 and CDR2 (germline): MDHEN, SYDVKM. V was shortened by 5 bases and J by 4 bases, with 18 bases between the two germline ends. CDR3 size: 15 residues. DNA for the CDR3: TGTGCCAGCAGTCCCTATGGGGCAAGGGGGTACGAGCAGTACTTC. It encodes CASSPYGARGYEQYF.

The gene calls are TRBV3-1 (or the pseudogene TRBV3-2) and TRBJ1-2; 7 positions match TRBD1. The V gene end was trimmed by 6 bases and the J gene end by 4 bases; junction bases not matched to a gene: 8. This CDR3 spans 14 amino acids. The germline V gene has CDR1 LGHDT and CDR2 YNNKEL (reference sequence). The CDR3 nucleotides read TGTGCCAGCAGGCCAGGGGGTGGAATCTATGGCTACACCTTC. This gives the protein CASRPGGGIYGYTF.

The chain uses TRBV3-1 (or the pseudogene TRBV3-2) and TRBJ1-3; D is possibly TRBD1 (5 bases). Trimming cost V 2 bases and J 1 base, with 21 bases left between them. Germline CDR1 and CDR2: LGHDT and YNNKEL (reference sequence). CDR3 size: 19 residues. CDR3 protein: CASSQFGTTGGCSGNTIYF. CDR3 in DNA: TGTGCCAGCAGCCAATTCGGGACGACCGGGGGGTGTTCTGGAAACACCATATATTTT.

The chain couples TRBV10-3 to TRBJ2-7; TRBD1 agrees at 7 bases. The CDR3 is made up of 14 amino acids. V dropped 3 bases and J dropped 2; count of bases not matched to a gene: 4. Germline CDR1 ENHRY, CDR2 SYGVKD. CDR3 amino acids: CAISDPRGTYEQYF. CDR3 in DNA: TGTGCCATCAGTGACCCCAGGGGGACCTACGAGCAGTACTTC.

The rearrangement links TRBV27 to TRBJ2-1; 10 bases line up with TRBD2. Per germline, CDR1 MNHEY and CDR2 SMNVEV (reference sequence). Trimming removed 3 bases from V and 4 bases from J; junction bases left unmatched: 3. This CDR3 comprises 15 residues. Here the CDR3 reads CASSLERGGYNEQFF. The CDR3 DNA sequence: TGTGCCAGCAGTTTGGAGCGGGGGGGTTACAATGAGCAGTTCTTC.

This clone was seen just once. The CDR3 loop reads CASSQVLAADTQYF. CDR3 DNA: TGCGCCAGCAGCCAAGTGCTAGCTGCAGATACGCAGTATTTT. The rearrangement joins TRBV4-3 to TRBJ2-3; possible D gene TRBD2, 5 bases. Germline V lookup: CDR1 LGHNA, CDR2 YSLEER. Trimming shortened V by 1 base and J by 4 bases, and 9 bases separated the two germline ends. The CDR3 loop spans 14 amino acids.

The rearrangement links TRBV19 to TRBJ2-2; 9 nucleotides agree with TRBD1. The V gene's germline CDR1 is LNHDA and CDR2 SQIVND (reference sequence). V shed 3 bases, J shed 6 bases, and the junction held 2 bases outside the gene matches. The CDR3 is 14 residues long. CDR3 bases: TGTGCCAGTAGTATGTGGACAGGGGCCGGGGAGCTGTTTTTT. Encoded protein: CASSMWTGAGELFF.

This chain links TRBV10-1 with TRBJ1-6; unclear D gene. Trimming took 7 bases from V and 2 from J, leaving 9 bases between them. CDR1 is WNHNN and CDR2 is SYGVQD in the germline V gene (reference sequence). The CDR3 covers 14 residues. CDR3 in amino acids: CASTARTYNSPLHF. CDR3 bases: TGCGCCAGCACAGCGAGGACCTATAATTCACCCCTCCACTTT.

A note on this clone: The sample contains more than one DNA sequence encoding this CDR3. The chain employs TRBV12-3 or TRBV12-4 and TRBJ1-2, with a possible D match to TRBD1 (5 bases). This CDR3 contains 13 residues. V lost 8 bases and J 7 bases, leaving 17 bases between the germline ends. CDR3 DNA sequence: TGTGCCAGCGGTTGGGGGGGTGGCTCTGGCTACACCTTC. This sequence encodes CASGWGGGSGYTF.

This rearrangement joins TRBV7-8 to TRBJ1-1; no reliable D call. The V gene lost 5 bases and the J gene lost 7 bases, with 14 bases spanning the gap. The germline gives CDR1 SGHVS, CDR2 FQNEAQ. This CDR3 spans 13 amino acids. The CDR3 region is CASSRTRHLEAFF. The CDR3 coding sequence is TGTGCCAGCAGCCGCACCCGACACCTTGAAGCTTTCTTT. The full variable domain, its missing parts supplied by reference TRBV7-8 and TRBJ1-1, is GAGVSQSPRYKVAKRGQDVALRCDPISGHVSLFWYQQALGQGPEFLTYFQNEAQLDKSGLPSDRFFAERPEGSVSTLKIQRTQQEDSAVYLCASSRTRHLEAFFGQGTRLTVV.

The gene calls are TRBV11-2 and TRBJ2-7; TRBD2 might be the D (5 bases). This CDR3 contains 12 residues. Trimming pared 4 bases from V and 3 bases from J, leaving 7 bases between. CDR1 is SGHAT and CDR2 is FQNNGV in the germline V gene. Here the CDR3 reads CASSSAGYEQYF. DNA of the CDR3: TGTGCCAGCAGCTCCGCGGGCTACGAGCAGTACTTC. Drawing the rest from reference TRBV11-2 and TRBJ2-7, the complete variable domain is EAGVAQSPRYKIIEKRQSVAFWCNPISGHATLYWYQQILGQGPKLLIQFQNNGVVDDSQLPKDRFSAERLKGVDSTLKIQPAKLEDSAVYLCASSSAGYEQYFGPGTRLTVT.

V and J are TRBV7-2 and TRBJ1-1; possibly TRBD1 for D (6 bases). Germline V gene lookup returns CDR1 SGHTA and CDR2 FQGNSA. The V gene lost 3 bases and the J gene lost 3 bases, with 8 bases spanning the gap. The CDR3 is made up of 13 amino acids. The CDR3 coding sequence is TGTGCCAGCAGCTTTTCAGGGGACACTGAAGCTTTCTTT. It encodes CASSFSGDTEAFF.

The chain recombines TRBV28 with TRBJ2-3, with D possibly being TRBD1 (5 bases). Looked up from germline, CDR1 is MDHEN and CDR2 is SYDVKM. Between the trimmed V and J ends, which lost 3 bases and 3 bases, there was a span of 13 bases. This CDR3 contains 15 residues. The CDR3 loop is CASSLGGAVTDTQYF. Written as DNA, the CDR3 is TGTGCCAGCAGTTTGGGTGGGGCGGTTACAGATACGCAGTATTTT.

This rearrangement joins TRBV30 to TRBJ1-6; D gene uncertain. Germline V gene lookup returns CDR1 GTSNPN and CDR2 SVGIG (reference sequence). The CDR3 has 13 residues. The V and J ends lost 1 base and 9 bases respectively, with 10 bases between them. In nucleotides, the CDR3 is TGTGCCTGGAGTGGACAATTTGTTTCACCCCTCCACTTT. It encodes CAWSGQFVSPLHF.

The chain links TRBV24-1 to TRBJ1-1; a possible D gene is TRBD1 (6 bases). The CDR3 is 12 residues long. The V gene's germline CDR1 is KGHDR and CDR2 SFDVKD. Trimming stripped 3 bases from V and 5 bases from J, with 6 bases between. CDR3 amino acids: CATSDQGTEAFF. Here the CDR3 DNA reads TGTGCCACCAGTGATCAGGGGACTGAAGCTTTCTTT.